This entry features one T cell receptor (beta chain) sequence. Assay used: immunoSEQ multiplex PCR; TCRdb lists only in-frame clones, some missing. The sample lists 29,000 or so clones; about 91% were seen once. Deletions cut 4 bases from V and 0 bases from J, with 6 bases between. Germline V gene data show CDR1 as KGHSH and CDR2 as LQKENI. The CDR3 runs to 13 residues. This entry belongs to a study of chemoradiotherapy in HPV16-positive cancers. The sequence came from a human donor with HPV-associated anogenital cancer. The rearrangement uses TRBV18 and TRBJ1-1; D is unresolved. Specimen: blood, collected from a patient who underwent chemoradiotherapy. CDR3 protein: CASSRAMNTEAFF. CDR3 in DNA: TGTGCCAGCTCACGGGCGATGAACACTGAAGCTTTCTTT. Looking up the rest from reference TRBV18 and TRBJ1-1 gives the full variable domain: NAGVMQNPRHLVRRRGQEARLRCSPMKGHSHVYWYRQLPEEGLKFMVYLQKENIIDESGMPKERFSAEFPKEGPSILRIQQVVRGDSAAYFCASSRAMNTEAFFGQGTRLTVV.